This T cell receptor (beta chain) emerged from a study of immune cell composition in non-small cell lung cancer. Details on this clone: The antigen remains undetermined.

The ends were cut back, 0 bases at V and 1 base at J, with 11 bases in the middle. Germline values: CDR1 SGDLS, CDR2 YYNGEE. This CDR3 region has 15 residues. Libraries were prepared by immunoSEQ multiplex PCR; TCRdb keeps only in-frame clonotypes and omits some of them. This sample has roughly 4,100 clones; approximately 74% occur once, and the top ten carry less than 30%. Regarding the study as a whole: Lung squamous cell carcinoma tumours had significantly higher top 10 clone scores and productive clonality than lung adenocarcinoma.

Sequenced sample: lung tumor tissue. J is TRBJ2-7 and V is TRBV9; D may be TRBD2 (6 bases). The sequence came from a human donor with non-small cell lung cancer. The CDR3 bases are TGTGCCAGCAGCGTAGCTGGGGGGTTTTCCTACGAGCAGTACTTC. It codes for CASSVAGGFSYEQYF.